The sequence of this T cell receptor beta chain was determined in a study of shared clonotypes between healthy human individuals. Only CD45RO-negative cells positively selected for CCR7 counted as naive CD8 cells, so terminally differentiated effector memory CD45RA+ cells were excluded. The table came from immunoSEQ multiplex PCR; TCRdb's copy has only in-frame clones and leaves some out. The repertoire holds hundreds of thousands of clones, with nearly 95% as singletons. V dropped 4 bases and J dropped 4; count of bases not matched to a gene: 2. The CDR3 contains 14 residues. Germline CDR1 and CDR2: MDHEN and SYDVKM.

The gene calls are TRBV28 and TRBJ2-7; TRBD2 agrees at 12 bases. Sample: naive CD8+ T cells sorted from blood. The TCR originated in a man in his thirties or forties in good health. The CDR3 protein is CASSSTSGGYEQYF. CDR3 nucleotides: TGTGCCAGCAGTTCCACTAGCGGGGGGTACGAGCAGTACTTC.